This entry lists 20 T cell receptor beta chains sequenced from one sample in a study of T cell responses to AZD1222 COVID-19 vaccine. Clones were sequenced by immunoSEQ multiplex PCR, and TCRdb holds only the in-frame ones, with some missing. The table shows about 130,000 clones, with around 89% occurring only once. Here the sequenced sample was peripheral blood, taken on day 0 of AZD1222 vaccination. Every receptor here comes from an adult in good health.

V usage is TRBV2 and J usage is TRBJ2-7; D might be TRBD1 (5 bases). The CDR3 runs 14 residues. Germline CDR1 SNHLY, CDR2 FYNNEI. The V and J ends lost 7 bases and 2 bases respectively, with 15 bases between them. The CDR3 sequence is CASTPWGVTYEQYF. CDR3 sequence (DNA): TGTGCCAGCACCCCCTGGGGCGTTACCTACGAGCAGTACTTC.

J is TRBJ2-7 and V is TRBV3-1 (or the pseudogene TRBV3-2); 7 nucleotides agree with TRBD1. The junction had 10 bases not matched to a gene; V was cut back by 5 bases and J by 3 bases. CDR3 size: 15 residues. Per germline, CDR1 LGHDT and CDR2 YNNKEL (reference sequence). The CDR3 bases are TGTGCCAGCAGCACAACAAGGGGGCCTGACTACGAGCAGTACTTC. Translating gives CASSTTRGPDYEQYF.

This clone has only one observation. CDR3 amino acids: CASSQAGTGGFYEQYF. DNA of the CDR3: TGCGCCAGCAGCCAGGCCGGGACAGGGGGCTTCTACGAGCAGTACTTC. V and J are TRBV4-1 and TRBJ2-7, with TRBD1 matching over 12 bases. With 3 bases clipped from V and 3 bases from J, the junction kept 6 bases outside the gene matches. The CDR3 covers 16 residues. Germline assignment: CDR1 MGHRA and CDR2 YSYEKL.

The chain uses TRBV19 and TRBJ1-2; D may be TRBD1 (6 bases). Germline-derived CDR1 and CDR2 are LNHDA and SQIVND (reference sequence). Trimming pared 11 bases from V and 6 bases from J, leaving 22 bases between. The CDR3 is 14 residues long. Here the CDR3 reads CAVSGVIGLDGYTF. The CDR3 coding sequence is TGTGCCGTATCAGGGGTTATCGGTCTCGATGGCTACACCTTC.

V gene TRBV7-2 combines with J gene TRBJ1-2; tentatively, D is TRBD1 (6 bases). Germline V gene lookup returns CDR1 SGHTA and CDR2 FQGNSA. Trimming shortened V by 2 bases and J by 8 bases, and 9 bases separated the two germline ends. This CDR3 is built from 12 residues. CDR3 DNA sequence: TGTGCCAGCAGCTTACCAGGGGTCGGCTACACCTTC. It is translated as CASSLPGVGYTF. The full variable domain, rest sourced from reference TRBV7-2 and TRBJ1-2, is GAGVSQSPSNKVTEKGKDVELRCDPISGHTALYWYRQSLGQGLEFLIYFQGNSAPDKSGLPSDRFSAERTGGSVSTLTIQRTQQEDSAVYLCASSLPGVGYTFGSGTRLTVV.

The gene calls are TRBV5-4 and TRBJ1-3; 8 bases map to TRBD1. The junction had 7 bases not matched to a gene; V was cut back by 4 bases and J by 1 base. CDR1 is SGHNT, CDR2 YYREEE, per germline (reference sequence). CDR3 length: 16 amino acids. CDR3 DNA: TGTGCCAGCAGCCTAGGACAGGGTAGTTCTGGAAACACCATATATTTT. As protein: CASSLGQGSSGNTIYF. Full variable domain (outside the CDR3, taken from reference TRBV5-4 and TRBJ1-3): ETGVTQSPTHLIKTRGQQVTLRCSSQSGHNTVSWYQQALGQGPQFIFQYYREEENGRGNFPPRFSGLQFPNYSSELNVNALELDDSALYLCASSLGQGSSGNTIYFGEGSWLTVV.

The chain links TRBV21-1 to TRBJ1-5; TRBD1, the D gene given by the table, was not confirmed from the DNA. TRBV21-1 is listed as a pseudogene. The CDR3 runs 16 residues. The CDR3, as DNA: TGTGCCAGAGTTTGGACAGATCCTTTGGGCAATCAGCCCCAGCATTTT. Translated: CARVWTDPLGNQPQHF.

The chain joins TRBV10-3 to TRBJ2-7; TRBD2 matches 7 bases. Losses at the gene ends were 5 bases for V and 5 bases for J; bases not matched to a gene: 12. Germline values: CDR1 ENHRY, CDR2 SYGVKD. The CDR3 runs to 15 residues. CDR3 protein: CAISQPGAGTNEQYF. The CDR3 coding sequence is TGTGCCATCAGTCAACCAGGAGCGGGAACCAACGAGCAGTACTTC.

The chain's CDR3 is CATSALGQGGHNEQFF. CDR3 in DNA: TGTGCCACCAGTGCCCTTGGACAGGGGGGACACAATGAGCAGTTCTTC. The rearrangement joins TRBV24-1 to TRBJ2-1; 10 nucleotides match TRBD1. CDR1 is KGHDR, CDR2 SFDVKD, per germline. With 5 bases clipped from V and 5 bases from J, the junction kept 8 bases outside the gene matches. CDR3 length: 16 residues.

The chain has TRBV5-4 and TRBJ1-1; D is unclear. Deletions cut 2 bases from V and 0 bases from J, with 8 bases between. Germline CDR1 is SGHNT and CDR2 is YYREEE (reference sequence). This CDR3 has 14 residues. DNA of the CDR3: TGTGCCAGCAGCTTTTCTGGAGTGAACACTGAAGCTTTCTTT. Protein: CASSFSGVNTEAFF.

The rearrangement joins TRBV7-2 to TRBJ1-2, with 8 bases aligning to TRBD1. The CDR3 contains 12 residues. J was trimmed by 7 bases and V by 5 bases; bases with no gene match: 3. Germline V lookup: CDR1 SGHTA, CDR2 FQGNSA. The CDR3 spells CASSMTGVGYTF. DNA of the CDR3: TGTGCCAGCAGCATGACAGGGGTTGGCTACACCTTC. Variable domain in full (rest from reference TRBV7-2 and TRBJ1-2): GAGVSQSPSNKVTEKGKDVELRCDPISGHTALYWYRQSLGQGLEFLIYFQGNSAPDKSGLPSDRFSAERTGGSVSTLTIQRTQQEDSAVYLCASSMTGVGYTFGSGTRLTVV.

As DNA, the CDR3 is TGTGCCAGCAGCCAAGCGGGACAGGGGGCGGGTAATGAAAAACTGTTTTTT. The encoded protein is CASSQAGQGAGNEKLFF. The chain employs TRBV3-1 (or the pseudogene TRBV3-2) and TRBJ1-4, with 12 bases fitting TRBD1. Germline trimming cut 1 base from V and 4 bases from J; bases unmatched to any gene: 4. The length of the CDR3 is 17 residues. Germline lookup yields CDR1 LGHDT and CDR2 YNNKEL (reference sequence).

This chain's CDR3 is CASSVEGTGFDIQYF. The CDR3 nucleotides are TGTGCCAGCAGCGTAGAGGGGACAGGGTTTGACATTCAGTACTTC. This chain uses TRBV9 with TRBJ2-4, with 9 bases that match TRBD1. Germline V gene data show CDR1 as SGDLS and CDR2 as YYNGEE. V trimming: 0 bases; J trimming: 8 bases; junction bases outside the gene matches: 6. The CDR3 is 15 amino acids.

The chain employs TRBV24-1 and TRBJ1-5; D might be TRBD1 (6 bases). The CDR3 extends over 15 amino acids. Trimming shortened V by 4 bases and J by 9 bases, and 18 bases separated the two germline ends. CDR1 is KGHDR and CDR2 is SFDVKD in the germline V gene. The chain's CDR3 is CATSEGPGARGPQHF. CDR3 DNA: TGTGCCACCAGTGAGGGCCCAGGGGCCCGGGGGCCCCAGCATTTT.

This clone was found a few times. V gene TRBV6-2 or TRBV6-3 combines with J gene TRBJ2-7, with 9 bases fitting TRBD2. The CDR3 contains 14 residues. The V segment lost 0 bases and the J segment 5 bases; nucleotides outside the gene matches: 2. Looked up from germline, CDR1 is MNHEY and CDR2 is SVGEGT. The CDR3: CASSYSTSGDEQYF. The CDR3 DNA follows: TGTGCCAGCAGTTACTCGACTAGCGGTGACGAGCAGTACTTC.

The chain combines TRBV28 with TRBJ2-7; D call uncertain. CDR1 and CDR2 (germline): MDHEN, SYDVKM. V was shortened by 2 bases and J by 6 bases, with 8 bases between the two germline ends. The CDR3 extends over 12 amino acids. CDR3 in DNA: TGTGCCAGCAGTTTAACTCCCCCCGAGCAGTACTTC. Translation: CASSLTPPEQYF.

The gene calls are TRBV7-2 and TRBJ2-3; D is unclear. The CDR3 contains 13 residues. V was cut by 0 bases and J by 2 bases, with 3 bases left in between. Per germline, CDR1 SGHTA and CDR2 FQGNSA. The CDR3 region is CASSLAYTDTQYF. The CDR3 DNA is TGTGCCAGCAGCTTAGCGTACACAGATACGCAGTATTTT.

This chain uses TRBV9 with TRBJ1-4; TRBD1 aligns across 7 bases. The CDR3 is made up of 14 amino acids. CDR1 is SGDLS and CDR2 is YYNGEE in the germline V gene. Unmatched junction bases numbered 4, after V lost 3 bases and J lost 5 bases. CDR3 bases: TGTGCCAGCAGCGGGACAGGAGTGAATGAAAAACTGTTTTTT. This sequence encodes CASSGTGVNEKLFF. Complete variable domain (other parts from reference TRBV9 and TRBJ1-4): DSGVTQTPKHLITATGQRVTLRCSPRSGDLSVYWYQQSLDQGLQFLIQYYNGEERAKGNILERFSAQQFPDLHSELNLSSLELGDSALYFCASSGTGVNEKLFFGSGTQLSVL.

V gene TRBV27 combines with J gene TRBJ2-7; D is undetermined. This CDR3 is 13 amino acids long. Germline loops: CDR1 MNHEY, CDR2 SMNVEV (reference sequence). V lost 5 bases and J lost 3, with 11 bases in between. Here the CDR3 DNA reads TGTGCCAGCAGTCTGAGTCGAGACTACGAGCAGTACTTC. The encoded protein is CASSLSRDYEQYF.

This clone was counted a few times. The chain uses TRBV24-1 and TRBJ2-1, with D perhaps matching TRBD1 (6 bases). In germline, CDR1 is KGHDR, CDR2 SFDVKD. V lost 4 bases and J lost 5, with 11 bases in between. This CDR3 comprises 14 residues. The chain's CDR3 is CATSDWTENNEQFF. The CDR3 region has the DNA TGTGCCACCAGTGACTGGACAGAAAACAATGAGCAGTTCTTC.